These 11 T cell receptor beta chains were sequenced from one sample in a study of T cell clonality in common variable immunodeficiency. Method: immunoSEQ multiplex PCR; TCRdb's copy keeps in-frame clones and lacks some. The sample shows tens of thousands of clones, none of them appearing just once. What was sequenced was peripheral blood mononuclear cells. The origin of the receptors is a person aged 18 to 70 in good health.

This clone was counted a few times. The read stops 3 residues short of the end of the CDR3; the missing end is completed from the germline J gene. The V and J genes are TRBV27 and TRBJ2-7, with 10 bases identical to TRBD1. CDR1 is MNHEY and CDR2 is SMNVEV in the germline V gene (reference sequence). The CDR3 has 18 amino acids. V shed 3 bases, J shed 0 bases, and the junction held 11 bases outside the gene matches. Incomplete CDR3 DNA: TGTGCCAGCAGTTTGTCCGGGACAGGGGTTCTAAGCTCCTACGAG. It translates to CASSLSGTGVLSSYE. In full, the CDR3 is CASSLSGTGVLSSYEQYF.

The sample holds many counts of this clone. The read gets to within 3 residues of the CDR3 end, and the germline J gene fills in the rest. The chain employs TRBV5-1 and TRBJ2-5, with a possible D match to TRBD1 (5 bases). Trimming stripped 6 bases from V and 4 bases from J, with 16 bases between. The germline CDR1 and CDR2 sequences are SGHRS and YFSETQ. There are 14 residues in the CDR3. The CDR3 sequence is CASTDTGSLETQYF. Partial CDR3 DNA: TGCGCCAGCACCGACACAGGTTCGCTAGAGACC. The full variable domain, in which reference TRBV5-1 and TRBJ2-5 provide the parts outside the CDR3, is KAGVTQTPRYLIKTRGQQVTLSCSPISGHRSVSWYQQTPGQGLQFLFEYFSETQRNKGNFPGRFSGRQFSNSRSEMNVSTLELGDSALYLCASTDTGSLETQYFGPGTRLLVL.

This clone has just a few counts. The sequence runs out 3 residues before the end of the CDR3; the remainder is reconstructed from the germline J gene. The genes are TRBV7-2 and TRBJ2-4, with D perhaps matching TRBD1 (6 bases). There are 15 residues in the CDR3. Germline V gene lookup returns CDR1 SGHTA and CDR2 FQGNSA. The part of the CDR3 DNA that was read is TGTGCCAGCAGCTTAGCCCAGGGGTTAGACTATGGT. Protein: CASSLAQGLDYG. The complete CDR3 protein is CASSLAQGLDYGQYF. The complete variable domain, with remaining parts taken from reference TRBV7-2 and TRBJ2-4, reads GAGVSQSPSNKVTEKGKDVELRCDPISGHTALYWYRQSLGQGLEFLIYFQGNSAPDKSGLPSDRFSAERTGGSVSTLTIQRTQQEDSAVYLCASSLAQGLDYGQYFGAGTRLSVL.

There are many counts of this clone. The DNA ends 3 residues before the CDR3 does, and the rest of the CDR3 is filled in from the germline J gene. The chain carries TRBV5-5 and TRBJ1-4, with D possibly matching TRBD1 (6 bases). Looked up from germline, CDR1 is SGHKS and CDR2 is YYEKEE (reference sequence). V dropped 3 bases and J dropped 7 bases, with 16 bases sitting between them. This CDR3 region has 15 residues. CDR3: CASSSYGGLGEKLFF. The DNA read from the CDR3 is TGTGCCAGCAGCTCGTACGGGGGGCTGGGTGAAAAA.

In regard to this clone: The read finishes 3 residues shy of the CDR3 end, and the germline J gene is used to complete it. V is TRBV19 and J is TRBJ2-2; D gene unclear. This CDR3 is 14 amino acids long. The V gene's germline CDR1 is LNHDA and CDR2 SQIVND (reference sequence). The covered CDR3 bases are TGTGCCAGTAGTATAACGTCAGCGAATGAAAAG. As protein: CASSITSANEK. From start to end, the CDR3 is CASSITSANEKLFF.

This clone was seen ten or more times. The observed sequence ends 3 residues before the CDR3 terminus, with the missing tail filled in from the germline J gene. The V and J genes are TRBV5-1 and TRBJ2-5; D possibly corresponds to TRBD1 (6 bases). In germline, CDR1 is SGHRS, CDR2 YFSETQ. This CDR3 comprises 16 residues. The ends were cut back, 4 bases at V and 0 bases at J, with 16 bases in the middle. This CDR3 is CASSVGQQKYQETQYF. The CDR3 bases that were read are TGCGCCAGCAGCGTCGGACAGCAAAAGTACCAAGAGACC.

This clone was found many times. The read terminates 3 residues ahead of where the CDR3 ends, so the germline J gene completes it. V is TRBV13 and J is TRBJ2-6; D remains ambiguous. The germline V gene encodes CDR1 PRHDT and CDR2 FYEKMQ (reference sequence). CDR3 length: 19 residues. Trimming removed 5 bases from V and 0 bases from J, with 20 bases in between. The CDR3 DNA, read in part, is TGTGCCAGCAGCCATCGTCGTACGCTACCCGACTCTGGGGCCAACGTC. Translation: CASSHRRTLPDSGANV. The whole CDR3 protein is CASSHRRTLPDSGANVLTF.

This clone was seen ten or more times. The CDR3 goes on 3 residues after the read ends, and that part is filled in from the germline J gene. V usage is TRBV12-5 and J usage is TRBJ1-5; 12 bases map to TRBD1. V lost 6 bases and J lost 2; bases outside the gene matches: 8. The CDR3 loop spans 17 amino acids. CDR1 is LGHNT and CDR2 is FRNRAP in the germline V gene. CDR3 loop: CASGPGQGAFGNQPQHF. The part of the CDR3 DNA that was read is TGTGCTAGTGGCCCGGGACAGGGGGCTTTTGGCAATCAGCCC.

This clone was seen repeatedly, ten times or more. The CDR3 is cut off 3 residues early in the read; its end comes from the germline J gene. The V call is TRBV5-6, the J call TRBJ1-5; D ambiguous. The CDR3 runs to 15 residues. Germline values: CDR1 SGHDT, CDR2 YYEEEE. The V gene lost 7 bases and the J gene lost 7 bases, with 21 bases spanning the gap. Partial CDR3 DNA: TGTGCCAGCGGCCCCGGCCCGGGGTCTGGGCAGCCC. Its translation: CASGPGPGSGQP. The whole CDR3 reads CASGPGPGSGQPQHF.

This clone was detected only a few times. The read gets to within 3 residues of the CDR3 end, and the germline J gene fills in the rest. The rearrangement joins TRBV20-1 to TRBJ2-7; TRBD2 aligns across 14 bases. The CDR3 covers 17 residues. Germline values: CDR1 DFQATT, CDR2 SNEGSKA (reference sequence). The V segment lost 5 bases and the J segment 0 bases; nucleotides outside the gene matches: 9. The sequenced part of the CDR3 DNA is TGCAGTGCTTCTCGACTAGCGGGAGGGCCGAGCTCCTACGAG. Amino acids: CSASRLAGGPSSYE. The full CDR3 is CSASRLAGGPSSYEQYF.

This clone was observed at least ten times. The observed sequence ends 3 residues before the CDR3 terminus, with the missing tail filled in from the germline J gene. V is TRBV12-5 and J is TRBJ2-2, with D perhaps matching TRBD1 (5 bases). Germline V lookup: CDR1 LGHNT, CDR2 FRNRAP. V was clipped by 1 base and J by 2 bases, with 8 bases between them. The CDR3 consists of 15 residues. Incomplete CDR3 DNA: TGTGCTAGTGGTTTGGCCCAGGGTAACACCGGGGAG. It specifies CASGLAQGNTGE. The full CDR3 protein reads CASGLAQGNTGELFF.